This paragraph reports one T cell receptor beta chain. Its antigen is unknown. V shed 4 bases and J 3 bases; nucleotides not matched to a gene: 7. This CDR3 is built from 15 residues. From germline, CDR1 is SGDLS and CDR2 YYNGEE. This sample stems from a study of OX40 agonist ivuxolimab in advanced cancers. Study details: Treatment of patients was with ivuxolimab, an agonistic anti-OX40 (CD134) antibody. Findings and caveats of the study: Expanded clones tended on average to be more numerous among CD8+ T cells than CD4+. Dosing at 0.1 to 3.0 mg/kg was accompanied by clonal expansion of CD4+ and CD8+ blood T cells by week 6. Partial responders at 0.1-3.0 mg/kg had among the lowest clonal expansion.

Clones were sequenced by immunoSEQ multiplex PCR, and TCRdb holds only the in-frame ones, with some missing. The sample lists about 80,000 clones, 75% to 90% occurring once. The TCR originated in an adult with an advanced solid tumor such as melanoma, head and neck, liver or kidney cancer. The chain joins TRBV9 to TRBJ2-1, with 7 positions matching TRBD2. The sample was CD4+ or CD8+ T cells sorted from blood, taken in a trial of the OX40 agonist ivuxolimab. The CDR3 region is CASSPRLADYNEQFF. The CDR3 bases are TGTGCCAGCAGCCCCCGACTAGCAGACTACAATGAGCAGTTCTTC.